The clone carrying this T cell receptor (beta chain) was seen repeatedly, ten times or more. Antigen: not known. The germline gives CDR1 SGHRS, CDR2 YFSETQ. V was cut by 3 bases and J by 2 bases, with 14 bases left in between. The CDR3 loop spans 15 amino acids. This entry belongs to a study of CD8 T cells in ankylosing spondylitis. Study results and caveats: Reportedly, disease-linked clones are significantly enriched in ankylosing spondylitis patients' matched synovial fluid. Peripheral blood samples showed relatively rare disease-linked clones, and these clones were CD8+. Seven to nine highly homologous variants made up a TCR beta motif that seemed to typify ankylosing spondylitis blood.

TCRdb fed the 5' RACE reads into MiXCR, producing one record per CDR3 protein. The sample consists of 450,000 to 550,000 distinct CDR3 sequences, roughly 5% of them appearing once. V gene TRBV5-1 combines with J gene TRBJ1-1; possible D gene TRBD1, 6 bases. The source material was blood, either unsorted or a sorted T cell fraction (not recorded which). The source of this sequence is a male donor with ankylosing spondylitis. The CDR3 loop is CASSSQGRGNTEAFF. In DNA form, the CDR3 reads TGCGCCAGCAGCTCTCAGGGCAGGGGCAACACTGAAGCTTTCTTT.